This T cell receptor beta chain was recovered during a study of regulatory T cells in long-lasting Graves disease. Study-level background: Patients with new Graves' disease had used antithyroid drugs below 3 months. Notes on the study in general: Persistent Graves' disease cases displayed lower TCR diversity than newly diagnosed ones.

This clonotype has at least ten counts. The target antigen is unknown. According to the study, TCR beta libraries were built with iRepertoire HTBI primers and CDR3-region Arm-PCR. Via MiXCR, TCRdb re-called the multiplex PCR reads, giving one row per CDR3 protein. This table has around 250,000 distinct CDR3 sequences, around 20% appearing once. This CDR3 spans 12 amino acids. Trimming removed 5 bases at V and 1 base at J, with 5 bases between. The germline V gene encodes CDR1 SGHTA and CDR2 FQGNSA. Time point described: newly diagnosed GD, antithyroid drugs for less than 3 months. With RNA extracted from PBMCs as input, the TCR library was made.

Sample: peripheral blood mononuclear cells (PBMCs), taken at new diagnosis, from a patient treated with antithyroid drugs. The chain employs TRBV7-2 and TRBJ1-2; unclear D gene. The TCR sequence derives from a female donor with Graves disease. DNA for the CDR3: TGTGCCAGCAGCCTTAATAACTATGGCTACACCTTC. Translated, it gives CASSLNNYGYTF.